Each of the 16 T cell receptor beta chains below was sequenced from the same sample in a study of shared clonotypes between healthy human individuals. Here immunoSEQ multiplex PCR was the method, and the copy in TCRdb shows in-frame clones only, minus some. The sample consists of 550,000 to 850,000 clones, approximately 79% of them appearing once. Sequencing was carried out using memory CD4+ T cells sorted from blood. Described subset: CD45RA-negative fraction. These receptors were collected from a woman aged 30 to 39 in good health.

The chain employs TRBV6-1 and TRBJ2-1, with 7 positions matching TRBD2. This CDR3 region has 14 residues. Germline-derived CDR1 and CDR2 are MNHNS and SASEGT. J was trimmed by 3 bases and V by 7 bases; bases with no gene match: 6. CDR3 nucleotides: TGTGCCAGCACCACCTCGGGGGGCTACAATGAGCAGTTCTTC. Translation gives CASTTSGGYNEQFF.

V usage is TRBV6-4 and J usage is TRBJ2-3; D is ambiguous. CDR3 length equals 15 residues. Germline-derived CDR1 and CDR2 are MRHNA and SNTAGT. Trimming pared 6 bases from V and 6 bases from J, leaving 19 bases between. The DNA of the CDR3 is TGTGCCAGCAGACCGGACCCCAGTGGAGCGGATACGCAGTATTTT. It codes for CASRPDPSGADTQYF.

The rearrangement uses TRBV19 and TRBJ2-2; TRBD2 agrees at 7 bases. The CDR3 has 16 residues. CDR1 is LNHDA and CDR2 is SQIVND in the germline V gene (reference sequence). This chain's CDR3 is CASRGGRSGVLGELFF. DNA for the CDR3: TGTGCTTCAAGGGGCGGGAGATCCGGTGTGCTCGGGGAGCTGTTTTTT. Complete variable domain (other parts from reference TRBV19 and TRBJ2-2): DGGITQSPKYLFRKEGQNVTLSCEQNLNHDAMYWYRQDPGQGLRLIYYSQIVNDFQKGDIAEGYSVSREKKESFPLTVTSAQKNPTAFYLCASRGGRSGVLGELFFGEGSRLTVL.

The V call is TRBV7-2, the J call TRBJ2-2; D perhaps matches TRBD1 (5 bases). Germline CDR1 SGHTA, CDR2 FQGNSA. V was clipped by 1 base and J by 0 bases, with 12 bases between them. The CDR3 extends over 17 amino acids. CDR3 protein: CASSLVRTYANTGELFF. The CDR3 coding sequence is TGTGCCAGCAGCTTAGTACGGACATACGCGAACACCGGGGAGCTGTTTTTT.

This sequence joins TRBV6-6 and TRBJ1-2, with unresolved D. CDR3 size: 13 residues. The V gene's germline CDR1 is MNHNY and CDR2 SVGAGI (reference sequence). The V gene lost 4 bases and the J gene lost 6 bases, with 12 bases spanning the gap. The CDR3 sequence is CASSFGLQDGYTF. CDR3 DNA sequence: TGTGCCAGCAGTTTCGGACTTCAAGATGGCTACACCTTC.

The chain recombines TRBV6-1 with TRBJ2-7, with TRBD2 identical over 8 bases. Germline lookup yields CDR1 MNHNS and CDR2 SASEGT. The CDR3 has 17 residues. J gave up 2 bases and V 2 bases, and 11 bases lay outside the gene matches. The CDR3 DNA reads TGTGCCAGCAGTGAACGAAGTCCGACTAGCGTGCCCTACGAGCAGTACTTC. Amino acid sequence: CASSERSPTSVPYEQYF.

V usage is TRBV5-8 and J usage is TRBJ1-2; weak D call: TRBD1 (5 bases). CDR1 is SGHTS and CDR2 is YDEGEE in the germline V gene. The V end was cut by 0 bases, the J end by 1 base, with 10 bases between. The CDR3 loop spans 15 amino acids. CDR3: CASSLASTVNYGYTF. The CDR3 DNA sequence: TGTGCCAGCAGCTTGGCCTCGACAGTTAACTATGGCTACACCTTC.

CDR3 nucleotide sequence: TGTGCCAGCTCTCAAAGGGAAAGCTATGGCTACACCTTC. Protein: CASSQRESYGYTF. The chain uses TRBV5-6 and TRBJ1-2; D gene uncertain. Germline V gene sequence: CDR1 SGHDT, CDR2 YYEEEE. V shed 7 bases and J shed 4 bases, with 14 bases lying between them. This CDR3 has 13 residues.

V and J are TRBV19 and TRBJ2-2, with D hard to call. This CDR3 comprises 16 residues. V lost 1 base and J 0 bases, leaving 9 bases between the germline ends. Germline V gives CDR1 LNHDA, CDR2 SQIVND (reference sequence). The CDR3, as DNA: TGTGCCAGTAGTATAGCTTTGGCTGCGAACACCGGGGAGCTGTTTTTT. This translates into CASSIALAANTGELFF.

A note on this clone: This may stem from a read error, because a much larger clone lies one nucleotide away. The chain is built from TRBV5-4 and TRBJ2-5; D uncertain. This CDR3 comprises 13 residues. The germline V gene encodes CDR1 SGHNT and CDR2 YYREEE (reference sequence). V shed 2 bases and J shed 1 base, with 6 bases lying between them. The CDR3 region has the DNA TGTGCCAGCAGCTTAGGGCTCCAAGAGACCCAGTACTTC. Its protein is CASSLGLQETQYF.

The CDR3 nucleotides read TGTGCCAGCAGGACCGACAGCGGCGCTGGTGATGCTTTCTTT. Translation: CASRTDSGAGDAFF. The rearrangement links TRBV7-9 to TRBJ1-1, with D possibly being TRBD1 (5 bases). The CDR3 is 14 residues long. From germline, CDR1 is SEHNR and CDR2 FQNEAQ (reference sequence). Trimming took 6 bases from V and 11 from J, leaving 22 bases between them.

The chain joins TRBV28 to TRBJ2-5, with 14 bases identical to TRBD2. This CDR3 is built from 19 residues. CDR1 and CDR2 (germline): MDHEN, SYDVKM. V was pared by 5 bases and J by 5 bases, with 16 bases of the junction left unmatched. The chain's CDR3 is CASSPSGGTSGSSWETQYF. CDR3 DNA sequence: TGTGCCAGCAGTCCCTCCGGTGGGACTAGCGGGAGTTCGTGGGAGACCCAGTACTTC.

The chain recombines TRBV4-1 with TRBJ1-1; a possible D gene is TRBD1 (5 bases). The CDR3 length is 14 residues. V shed 2 bases and J shed 4 bases, with 11 bases lying between them. The germline V gene encodes CDR1 MGHRA and CDR2 YSYEKL. This chain's CDR3 is CASSQQQVITEAFF. The CDR3 DNA follows: TGCGCCAGCAGCCAACAACAGGTAATCACTGAAGCTTTCTTT.

The genes are TRBV4-1 and TRBJ2-1; D is unresolved. The CDR3 covers 15 residues. The V end lost 1 base, the J end lost 0 bases, and 7 bases lay between the germline ends. Looked up from germline, CDR1 is MGHRA and CDR2 is YSYEKL. The CDR3 sequence: CASSQGQSSYNEQFF. CDR3 nucleotides: TGCGCCAGCAGCCAAGGCCAGAGCTCCTACAATGAGCAGTTCTTC.

This chain links TRBV5-5 with TRBJ2-3; D unresolved. The CDR3 is made up of 14 amino acids. The germline V gene encodes CDR1 SGHKS and CDR2 YYEKEE (reference sequence). The ends were cut back, 1 base at V and 2 bases at J, with 8 bases in the middle. This chain's CDR3 is CASSLPGDTDTQYF. The DNA for the CDR3 is TGTGCCAGCAGCTTGCCTGGGGACACAGATACGCAGTATTTT.

V and J are TRBV10-2 and TRBJ1-3; D not resolved. The CDR3 length is 15 residues. Germline CDR1 and CDR2: WSHSY and SAAADI. Between the trimmed V and J ends, which lost 4 bases and 3 bases, there was a span of 13 bases. Here the CDR3 reads CASSGKGNFGNTIYF. The CDR3, as DNA: TGCGCCAGCAGTGGTAAAGGAAACTTTGGAAACACCATATATTTT.